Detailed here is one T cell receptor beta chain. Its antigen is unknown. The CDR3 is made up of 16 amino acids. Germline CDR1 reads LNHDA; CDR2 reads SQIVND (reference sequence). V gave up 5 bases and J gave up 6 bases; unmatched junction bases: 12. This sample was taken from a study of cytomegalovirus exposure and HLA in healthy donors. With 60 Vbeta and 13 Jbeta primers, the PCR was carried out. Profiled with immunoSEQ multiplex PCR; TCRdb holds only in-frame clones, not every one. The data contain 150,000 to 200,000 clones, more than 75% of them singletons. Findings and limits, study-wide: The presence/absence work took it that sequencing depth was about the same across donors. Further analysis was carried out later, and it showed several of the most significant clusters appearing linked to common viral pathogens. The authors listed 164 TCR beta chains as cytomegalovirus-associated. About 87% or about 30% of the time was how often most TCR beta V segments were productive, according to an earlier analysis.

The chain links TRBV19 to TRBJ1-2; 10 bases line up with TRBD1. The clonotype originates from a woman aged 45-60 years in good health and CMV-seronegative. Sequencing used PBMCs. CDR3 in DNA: TGTGCCAGTAGTCCAGGACAGGGGGGGACGGCAGATGGCTACACCTTC. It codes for CASSPGQGGTADGYTF.